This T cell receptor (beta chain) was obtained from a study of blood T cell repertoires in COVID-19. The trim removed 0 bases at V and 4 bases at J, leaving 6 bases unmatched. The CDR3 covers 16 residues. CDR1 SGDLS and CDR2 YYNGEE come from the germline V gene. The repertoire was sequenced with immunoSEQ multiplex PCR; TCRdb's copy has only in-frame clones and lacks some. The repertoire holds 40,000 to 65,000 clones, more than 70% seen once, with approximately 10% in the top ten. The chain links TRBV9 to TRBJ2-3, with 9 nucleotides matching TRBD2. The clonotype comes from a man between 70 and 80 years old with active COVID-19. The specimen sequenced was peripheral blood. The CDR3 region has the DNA TGTGCCAGCAGCGTAGAGGGCGGGGGGGCAGCAGATACGCAGTATTTT. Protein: CASSVEGGGAADTQYF.